Each of the 29 T cell receptor beta chains below was sequenced from the same sample in a study of OX40 agonist ivuxolimab in advanced cancers. Only in-frame clones appear in the TCRdb table, and some are missing; sequencing was by immunoSEQ multiplex PCR. The sample shows fewer than 60,000 clones, 75% to 90% of them seen only once. Sample: CD4+ or CD8+ T cells sorted from blood, taken in a trial of the OX40 agonist ivuxolimab. The receptors were gathered from an adult with an advanced solid tumor such as melanoma, head and neck, liver or kidney cancer.

The chain uses TRBV19 and TRBJ1-5; no reliable D call. Germline loops: CDR1 LNHDA, CDR2 SQIVND (reference sequence). The length of the CDR3 is 15 residues. V lost 7 bases, J lost 2 bases, and 15 bases lay in between. The CDR3 DNA is TGTGCCAGTACATCACGGAGCGGAGGCAATCAGCCCCAGCATTTT. This codes for CASTSRSGGNQPQHF.

The chain carries TRBV27 and TRBJ1-2; 7 bases map to TRBD1. The V gene end was trimmed by 5 bases and the J gene end by 7 bases; junction bases not matched to a gene: 7. CDR3 size: 13 residues. CDR1 is MNHEY, CDR2 SMNVEV, per germline (reference sequence). CDR3 in amino acids: CASSPQTGTGYTF. Written as DNA, the CDR3 is TGTGCCAGCAGTCCGCAGACAGGGACTGGCTACACCTTC.

V and J are TRBV28 and TRBJ2-1; perhaps D is TRBD1 or TRBD2 (7 bases each). This CDR3 has 15 amino acids. Germline lookup yields CDR1 MDHEN and CDR2 SYDVKM. The V and J ends lost 6 bases and 6 bases respectively, with 18 bases between them. CDR3 region: CASRGRGRPVNEQFF. The CDR3 DNA reads as TGTGCCAGCAGAGGGAGGGGGCGCCCGGTCAATGAGCAGTTCTTC. Full variable domain (rest looked up from reference TRBV28 and TRBJ2-1): DVKVTQSSRYLVKRTGEKVFLECVQDMDHENMFWYRQDPGLGLRLIYFSYDVKMKEKGDIPEGYSVSREKKERFSLILESASTNQTSMYLCASRGRGRPVNEQFFGPGTRLTVL.

The chain joins TRBV6-5 to TRBJ2-1; the match to TRBD2 covers 13 bases. The germline gives CDR1 MNHEY, CDR2 SVGAGI. V lost 8 bases, J lost 7 bases, and 5 bases stayed unmatched. The CDR3 sequence is 14 residues long. CDR3 sequence: CASGLAGARNEQFF. CDR3 DNA sequence: TGTGCCAGCGGACTAGCGGGAGCGAGAAATGAGCAGTTCTTC.

The chain combines TRBV4-2 with TRBJ1-1, with D unresolved. The CDR3 contains 14 residues. V was clipped by 0 bases and J by 4 bases, with 9 bases between them. Looked up from germline, CDR1 is LGHNA and CDR2 is YNFKEQ. The CDR3 here is CASSQDYSRTEAFF. CDR3 nucleotides: TGTGCCAGCAGCCAAGATTACAGCCGCACTGAAGCTTTCTTT.

This chain joins TRBV7-2 and TRBJ1-1, with D tentatively TRBD1 (6 bases). The CDR3 has 16 amino acids. V was cut by 5 bases and J by 0 bases, with 16 bases left in between. CDR1 is SGHTA and CDR2 is FQGNSA in the germline V gene. CDR3 protein: CASSATRGQLNTEAFF. The CDR3 coding sequence is TGTGCCAGCAGCGCCACTCGTGGACAGTTGAACACTGAAGCTTTCTTT.

This clone occurred a few times. J is TRBJ1-4 and V is TRBV30; tentative D call: TRBD1 (5 bases). The length of the CDR3 is 11 residues. The germline V gene has CDR1 GTSNPN and CDR2 SVGIG (reference sequence). V lost 6 bases and J lost 7, with 9 bases in between. CDR3 DNA sequence: TGTGCCTGCGGGGCCCGTGAAAAACTGTTTTTT. Its translation is CACGAREKLFF.

The chain joins TRBV5-4 to TRBJ1-6, with D possibly matching TRBD1 (5 bases). The CDR3 consists of 12 residues. The ends were cut back, 0 bases at V and 10 bases at J, with 5 bases in the middle. The germline V gene has CDR1 SGHNT and CDR2 YYREEE (reference sequence). For the CDR3, the DNA is TGTGCCAGCAGCTTGGGGGGGTCACCCCTCCACTTT. It specifies CASSLGGSPLHF. Complete variable domain (other parts from reference TRBV5-4 and TRBJ1-6): ETGVTQSPTHLIKTRGQQVTLRCSSQSGHNTVSWYQQALGQGPQFIFQYYREEENGRGNFPPRFSGLQFPNYSSELNVNALELDDSALYLCASSLGGSPLHFGNGTRLTVT.

This chain uses TRBV6-5 with TRBJ2-5; 7 bases are a match to TRBD1. The V and J ends lost 6 bases and 1 base, in that order; junction bases with no gene match: 2. CDR1 and CDR2 from the germline V gene are MNHEY and SVGAGI. There are 13 residues in the CDR3. This CDR3 is CASRRTGQETQYF. The CDR3, as DNA: TGTGCCAGCAGGCGGACAGGCCAAGAGACCCAGTACTTC.

CDR3 sequence (DNA): TGCGCCAGCAGCCAAGAGGGGACAGGTTCCTACGAGCAGTACTTC. Protein: CASSQEGTGSYEQYF. The V gene is TRBV4-3, the J gene TRBJ2-7; TRBD1 agrees at 8 bases. The ends lost 0 bases at V and 1 base at J; junction bases unmatched: 2. This CDR3 comprises 15 residues. CDR1 is LGHNA and CDR2 is YSLEER in the germline V gene.

The CDR3 nucleotides are TGTGCCTGGACTAGCGGATTTTACGAGCAGTACTTC. Protein: CAWTSGFYEQYF. The chain is built from TRBV30 and TRBJ2-7, with TRBD2 identical over 7 bases. V trimming: 4 bases; J trimming: 4 bases; junction bases outside the gene matches: 4. Germline V gene data show CDR1 as GTSNPN and CDR2 as SVGIG (reference sequence). This CDR3 is 12 amino acids long.

The chain carries TRBV7-9 and TRBJ2-2; D gene unclear. Germline V gives CDR1 SEHNR, CDR2 FQNEAQ (reference sequence). The CDR3 covers 15 residues. The germline V and J ends were trimmed by 3 bases and 6 bases, with 14 bases remaining between them. This CDR3 reads CASSFHTRRAGELFF. The CDR3 bases are TGTGCCAGCAGCTTTCACACCCGCAGAGCCGGGGAGCTGTTTTTT.

CDR3 sequence: CASSLGRSRMDTEAFF. The CDR3 nucleotides are TGTGCCAGCAGTTTAGGCAGGAGTCGGATGGACACTGAAGCTTTCTTT. The chain uses TRBV28 and TRBJ1-1; no definite D call. The CDR3 is 16 amino acids. The germline CDR1 and CDR2 sequences are MDHEN and SYDVKM. Trimming removed 2 bases at V and 3 bases at J, with 16 bases between.

The genes are TRBV7-9 and TRBJ2-3, with D perhaps TRBD1 (6 bases). The V gene's germline CDR1 is SEHNR and CDR2 FQNEAQ (reference sequence). This CDR3 comprises 15 residues. The V and J ends lost 5 bases and 3 bases respectively, with 15 bases between them. CDR3 nucleotide sequence: TGTGCCAGCAGCCAGGGGCCGTCTCCGACAGATACGCAGTATTTT. This sequence encodes CASSQGPSPTDTQYF.

The V call is TRBV28, the J call TRBJ1-3; D unclear. Germline CDR1 and CDR2: MDHEN and SYDVKM. This CDR3 has 15 amino acids. The germline V and J ends were trimmed by 1 base and 3 bases, with 10 bases remaining between them. For the CDR3, the DNA is TGTGCCAGCAGTTTATTTGGGGAATTTGGAAACACCATATATTTT. Encoded protein: CASSLFGEFGNTIYF. Full variable domain (rest looked up from reference TRBV28 and TRBJ1-3): DVKVTQSSRYLVKRTGEKVFLECVQDMDHENMFWYRQDPGLGLRLIYFSYDVKMKEKGDIPEGYSVSREKKERFSLILESASTNQTSMYLCASSLFGEFGNTIYFGEGSWLTVV.

This rearrangement joins TRBV5-1 to TRBJ1-2; perhaps TRBD1 as D (6 bases). The CDR3 has 15 residues. CDR1 and CDR2 from the germline V gene are SGHRS and YFSETQ. V lost 5 bases to trimming and J lost 2 bases, with 16 bases between them. The DNA for the CDR3 is TGCGCCAGCAGTCCCGGGGGGGCGATGAACTATGGCTACACCTTC. This translates into CASSPGGAMNYGYTF.

The chain couples TRBV19 to TRBJ2-3; 10 bases fit TRBD1. J was trimmed by 4 bases and V by 3 bases; bases with no gene match: 1. The CDR3 is 14 amino acids. Per germline, CDR1 LNHDA and CDR2 SQIVND (reference sequence). Written as DNA, the CDR3 is TGTGCCAGTAGTATGACAGGGGGCGCAGATACGCAGTATTTT. Translated: CASSMTGGADTQYF.

This chain links TRBV6-6 with TRBJ1-5; TRBD1 matches 7 bases. Germline CDR1 is MNHNY and CDR2 is SVGAGI (reference sequence). V lost 4 bases, J lost 2 bases, and 5 bases stayed unmatched. CDR3 length: 15 residues. The CDR3: CASSSKGAGNQPQHF. CDR3 nucleotide sequence: TGTGCCAGCAGTTCCAAGGGGGCAGGCAATCAGCCCCAGCATTTT.

The chain is built from TRBV28 and TRBJ1-4; 7 positions match TRBD1. The germline V gene has CDR1 MDHEN and CDR2 SYDVKM. J gave up 8 bases and V 5 bases, and 8 bases lay outside the gene matches. CDR3 length: 14 amino acids. The DNA of the CDR3 is TGTGCCAGCAGTCTGACAGGGCTTGAGGAAAAACTGTTTTTT. Its translation: CASSLTGLEEKLFF. The whole variable domain, remainder taken from reference TRBV28 and TRBJ1-4, is DVKVTQSSRYLVKRTGEKVFLECVQDMDHENMFWYRQDPGLGLRLIYFSYDVKMKEKGDIPEGYSVSREKKERFSLILESASTNQTSMYLCASSLTGLEEKLFFGSGTQLSVL.

CDR3 sequence: CASSLLGGQNEKLFF. The CDR3 coding sequence is TGCGCCAGCAGCTTGCTCGGGGGGCAGAATGAAAAACTGTTTTTT. V gene TRBV5-1 combines with J gene TRBJ1-4; a possible D gene is TRBD1 (6 bases). The CDR3 runs to 15 residues. Trimming removed 1 base at V and 5 bases at J, with 12 bases between. The germline gives CDR1 SGHRS, CDR2 YFSETQ.

This clone came up once. The V and J genes are TRBV11-3 and TRBJ2-3, with 14 bases matching TRBD2. This CDR3 is 17 amino acids long. V dropped 5 bases and J dropped 5; count of bases not matched to a gene: 9. The V gene's germline CDR1 is SGHNT and CDR2 YENEEA. The CDR3 DNA reads as TGTGCCAGCAGCCCAGGCGCGGGACTAGCGGGAGAAGATACGCAGTATTTT. Protein product: CASSPGAGLAGEDTQYF.

The chain combines TRBV14 with TRBJ1-2; D gene unclear. This CDR3 region has 14 residues. Trimming shortened V by 5 bases and J by 8 bases, and 18 bases separated the two germline ends. In germline, CDR1 is SGHDN, CDR2 FVKESK. Written as DNA, the CDR3 is TGTGCCAGCAGCGCGCAACGGGGAGTAGGAGGCTACACCTTC. Protein: CASSAQRGVGGYTF. The whole variable domain, remainder taken from reference TRBV14 and TRBJ1-2, is EAGVTQFPSHSVIEKGQTVTLRCDPISGHDNLYWYRRVMGKEIKFLLHFVKESKQDESGMPNNRFLAERTGGTYSTLKVQPAELEDSGVYFCASSAQRGVGGYTFGSGTRLTVV.

The chain employs TRBV4-1 and TRBJ1-1, with TRBD1 identical over 9 bases. Germline CDR1 is MGHRA and CDR2 is YSYEKL. The CDR3 runs 14 residues. The J segment lost 6 bases and the V segment lost 1 base, leaving 3 bases of the junction unmatched. The CDR3 here is CASSQGDRDPEAFF. CDR3 in DNA: TGCGCCAGCAGCCAAGGGGACAGGGACCCTGAAGCTTTCTTT.

The chain links TRBV9 to TRBJ2-1; 11 bases are shared with TRBD2. The CDR3 has 15 residues. V trimming: 4 bases; J trimming: 6 bases; junction bases outside the gene matches: 6. CDR1 is SGDLS and CDR2 is YYNGEE in the germline V gene. CDR3 sequence: CASSLAGGIFNEQFF. The CDR3 nucleotides are TGTGCCAGCAGCCTAGCGGGGGGTATCTTCAATGAGCAGTTCTTC.

This clone is classed as medium-sized. This sequence joins TRBV6-1 and TRBJ1-5; 9 nucleotides match TRBD1. The V and J ends lost 5 bases and 7 bases, in that order; junction bases with no gene match: 6. The CDR3 has 14 amino acids. CDR1 is MNHNS and CDR2 is SASEGT in the germline V gene. The CDR3 sequence: CASSMSDRGQPQHF. For the CDR3, the DNA is TGTGCCAGCAGTATGTCGGACAGGGGACAGCCCCAGCATTTT.

A single count supports this clone. The chain recombines TRBV7-9 with TRBJ2-7; no firm D call. Trimming shortened V by 5 bases and J by 7 bases, and 9 bases separated the two germline ends. Germline CDR1 is SEHNR and CDR2 is FQNEAQ (reference sequence). CDR3 size: 11 residues. The CDR3, as DNA: TGTGCCAGCAGCAATGCGAGGGAGCAGTACTTC. It codes for CASSNAREQYF. The variable domain in full, completed from reference TRBV7-9 and TRBJ2-7, reads DTGVSQNPRHKITKRGQNVTFRCDPISEHNRLYWYRQTLGQGPEFLTYFQNEAQLEKSRLLSDRFSAERPKGSFSTLEIQRTEQGDSAMYLCASSNAREQYFGPGTRLTVT.

CDR3 residues: CARRFLGELFF. The CDR3 nucleotides read TGTGCCCGTCGATTCCTCGGGGAGCTGTTTTTT. This chain links TRBV30 with TRBJ2-2; the D is unclear. The CDR3 spans 11 residues. Germline CDR1 and CDR2: GTSNPN and SVGIG (reference sequence). Trimming cost V 8 bases and J 7 bases, with 11 bases left between them.

The chain employs TRBV6-4 and TRBJ2-7; D may match TRBD1 or TRBD2 (5 bases each). The CDR3 runs to 13 residues. Trimming cost V 4 bases and J 0 bases, with 7 bases left between them. The germline gives CDR1 MRHNA, CDR2 SNTAGT. This chain's CDR3 is CASSGGTSYEQYF. DNA of the CDR3: TGTGCCAGCAGTGGAGGGACCTCCTACGAGCAGTACTTC.

This clone was seen a handful of times. The CDR3 loop reads CASSLRVHRSNTGELFF. DNA for the CDR3: TGTGCCAGCAGTTTACGGGTTCACAGGTCGAACACCGGGGAGCTGTTTTTT. This chain uses TRBV27 with TRBJ2-2; D is perhaps TRBD1 (5 bases). Germline values: CDR1 MNHEY, CDR2 SMNVEV (reference sequence). V lost 2 bases and J lost 0, with 13 bases in between. CDR3 size: 17 residues.